The TCR beta chain under discussion was sequenced for a study of early T cells in non-severe SARS-CoV-2 infection. Overall study: RNA in bulk from unsorted whole blood was sequenced, and chains were unpaired.

About this clonotype: What it binds is not known. One junction end does not reproduce the germline sequence, and a read error may be involved.

Overall study findings and caveats: Sequences matched to VDJdb favored anti-spike CD8 responses, while private and CD4 specificities were missed.

Germline lookup yields CDR1 SGHNT and CDR2 YYREEE (reference sequence). CDR3 length: 14 amino acids. Unique molecular identifiers were attached to individual cDNA molecules. TCRdb called the 5' RACE reads again in MiXCR, with one record for every CDR3 protein. The repertoire holds fewer than 25,000 distinct CDR3 sequences, with less than 7.5% as singletons. The sample was whole blood, taken at baseline. This clonotype originated in an adult who was a healthcare worker with PCR-confirmed SARS-CoV-2 infection or an uninfected control (not recorded which). The chain carries TRBV5-4 and TRBJ2-4; TRBD1 might be the D (6 bases). CDR3 protein: CASSSPGDKGPSGF. CDR3 DNA: TGTGCCAGCAGCTCGCCTGGGGACAAGGGCCCCAGTGGCTTC.